The 14 T cell receptor beta chains below were found in one sample sequenced in a study of blood T cell repertoires in COVID-19. Clones were sequenced by immunoSEQ multiplex PCR, and TCRdb holds only the in-frame ones, with some missing. The sample has 150,000 to 200,000 clones, roughly 85% seen once. The sequencing sample was made of PBMCs or T cells enriched from blood (not recorded which). The receptors originated from a man between 60 and 70 years old who had recovered from COVID-19.

CDR3 in amino acids: CASSFFDSTGAGEQFF. The CDR3 nucleotides are TGTGCCAGCAGTTTTTTCGATTCGACAGGGGCTGGGGAGCAGTTCTTC. The gene calls are TRBV28 and TRBJ2-1; 8 nucleotides align to TRBD1. CDR1 and CDR2 from the germline V gene are MDHEN and SYDVKM. The J segment lost 10 bases and the V segment lost 3 bases, leaving 14 bases of the junction unmatched. The CDR3 runs to 16 residues. The full variable domain, in which reference TRBV28 and TRBJ2-1 provide the parts outside the CDR3, is DVKVTQSSRYLVKRTGEKVFLECVQDMDHENMFWYRQDPGLGLRLIYFSYDVKMKEKGDIPEGYSVSREKKERFSLILESASTNQTSMYLCASSFFDSTGAGEQFFGPGTRLTVL.

The chain uses TRBV28 and TRBJ2-5, with D maybe TRBD2 (6 bases). CDR1 is MDHEN and CDR2 is SYDVKM in the germline V gene. The CDR3 loop spans 14 amino acids. The ends were cut back, 2 bases at V and 1 base at J, with 8 bases in the middle. CDR3 sequence (DNA): TGTGCCAGCAGTTTAGGGGGACTCCAAGAGACCCAGTACTTC. Amino acids: CASSLGGLQETQYF.

This clone has a handful of counts. The rearrangement uses TRBV4-1 and TRBJ2-1; perhaps TRBD2 as D (5 bases). There are 15 residues in the CDR3. The V and J ends lost 1 base and 5 bases respectively, with 12 bases between them. Germline lookup yields CDR1 MGHRA and CDR2 YSYEKL. The CDR3 here is CASSQGAGRNNEQFF. Here the CDR3 DNA reads TGCGCCAGCAGCCAAGGGGCGGGCCGGAACAATGAGCAGTTCTTC.

This chain links TRBV7-9 with TRBJ1-4; tentatively, D is TRBD1 (6 bases). V lost 6 bases and J 7 bases, leaving 15 bases between the germline ends. Germline V lookup: CDR1 SEHNR, CDR2 FQNEAQ (reference sequence). The CDR3 has 14 amino acids. CDR3 protein: CASRSQGTAEKLFF. CDR3 nucleotides: TGTGCCAGCAGAAGTCAGGGGACGGCTGAAAAACTGTTTTTT.

This clone was counted only a few times. This sequence joins TRBV27 and TRBJ1-6; 8 bases line up with TRBD1. This CDR3 comprises 15 residues. V trimming: 6 bases; J trimming: 7 bases; junction bases outside the gene matches: 8. Germline CDR1 and CDR2: MNHEY and SMNVEV (reference sequence). The CDR3 region is CASSPTGARNSPLHF. CDR3 sequence (DNA): TGTGCCAGCAGCCCGACAGGGGCGCGGAATTCACCCCTCCACTTT.

The chain combines TRBV12-3 or TRBV12-4 with TRBJ2-7, with 7 bases aligning to TRBD2. V trimming: 4 bases; J trimming: 1 base; junction bases outside the gene matches: 1. The CDR3 is 13 residues long. DNA for the CDR3: TGTGCCAGCAGTTCGGGAGGTTCCTACGAGCAGTACTTC. Translating gives CASSSGGSYEQYF.

This clone was observed a handful of times. The chain couples TRBV29-1 to TRBJ2-7; D is unresolved. CDR3 length: 14 amino acids. Trimming shortened V by 4 bases and J by 2 bases, and 15 bases separated the two germline ends. CDR1 is SQVTM and CDR2 is ANQGSEA in the germline V gene. This CDR3 is CSVVRPETPYEQYF. Written as DNA, the CDR3 is TGCAGCGTTGTCCGCCCGGAGACCCCCTACGAGCAGTACTTC.

The chain employs TRBV3-1 (or the pseudogene TRBV3-2) and TRBJ2-2, with TRBD2 matching over 13 bases. Germline V gene lookup returns CDR1 LGHDT and CDR2 YNNKEL (reference sequence). Trimming at V came to 7 bases and at J to 8 bases, leaving 16 bases not matched to a gene. This CDR3 region has 18 residues. The CDR3 coding sequence is TGTGCCAGCACCAGTGGACTAGCGGGGGCCCTTTTCCGAGGGGAGCTGTTTTTT. Amino acid sequence: CASTSGLAGALFRGELFF.

The chain couples TRBV7-2 to TRBJ2-7; TRBD1 matches 7 bases. This CDR3 region has 14 residues. V lost 5 bases to trimming and J lost 4 bases; unmatched junction nucleotides: 8. Germline CDR1 is SGHTA and CDR2 is FQGNSA. The DNA of the CDR3 is TGTGCCAGCAGCCAAAGACAGGGTCCATACGAGCAGTACTTC. It encodes CASSQRQGPYEQYF. The whole variable domain, remainder taken from reference TRBV7-2 and TRBJ2-7, is GAGVSQSPSNKVTEKGKDVELRCDPISGHTALYWYRQSLGQGLEFLIYFQGNSAPDKSGLPSDRFSAERTGGSVSTLTIQRTQQEDSAVYLCASSQRQGPYEQYFGPGTRLTVT.

The genes are TRBV7-2 and TRBJ2-5; 7 nucleotides agree with TRBD1. This CDR3 spans 15 amino acids. Germline V lookup: CDR1 SGHTA, CDR2 FQGNSA. V lost 5 bases, J lost 5 bases, and 11 bases stayed unmatched. This CDR3 reads CASSAHTRGGETQYF. CDR3 bases: TGTGCCAGCAGCGCGCATACTAGAGGGGGCGAGACCCAGTACTTC. The whole variable domain, remainder taken from reference TRBV7-2 and TRBJ2-5, is GAGVSQSPSNKVTEKGKDVELRCDPISGHTALYWYRQSLGQGLEFLIYFQGNSAPDKSGLPSDRFSAERTGGSVSTLTIQRTQQEDSAVYLCASSAHTRGGETQYFGPGTRLLVL.

This clone appeared a single time. V gene TRBV25-1 combines with J gene TRBJ1-4; D not certain. The CDR3 runs to 17 residues. The germline V gene encodes CDR1 MGHDK and CDR2 SYGVNS. V lost 3 bases, J lost 8 bases, and 22 bases lay in between. CDR3 bases: TGTGCCAGCAGTGAGGGTTCAGGTCCCGGTGGAATAGAAAAACTGTTTTTT. Protein product: CASSEGSGPGGIEKLFF. Supplemented by reference TRBV25-1 and TRBJ1-4, the full variable domain reads EADIYQTPRYLVIGTGKKITLECSQTMGHDKMYWYQQDPGMELHLIHYSYGVNSTEKGDLSSESTVSRIRTEHFPLTLESARPSHTSQYLCASSEGSGPGGIEKLFFGSGTQLSVL.

This rearrangement joins TRBV6-5 to TRBJ2-1; 11 bases are shared with TRBD2. V lost 6 bases, J lost 3 bases, and 4 bases stayed unmatched. Per the germline V gene, CDR1 is MNHEY and CDR2 is SVGAGI. The CDR3 has 15 amino acids. The CDR3 is CASSVAGGGYNEQFF. CDR3 nucleotides: TGTGCCAGCAGCGTAGCGGGGGGGGGCTACAATGAGCAGTTCTTC.

The rearrangement uses TRBV10-3 and TRBJ2-2; 7 bases line up with TRBD1. V lost 5 bases to trimming and J lost 6 bases; unmatched junction nucleotides: 15. CDR3 length: 17 amino acids. Germline CDR1 and CDR2: ENHRY and SYGVKD. CDR3 sequence (DNA): TGTGCCATCAGTACTAGGGACAGCCGAACCGCGGCCGGGGAGCTGTTTTTT. This encodes CAISTRDSRTAAGELFF.

V gene TRBV7-8 combines with J gene TRBJ2-2; 9 nucleotides align to TRBD2. There are 16 residues in the CDR3. The V segment lost 2 bases and the J segment 7 bases; nucleotides outside the gene matches: 8. The germline V gene encodes CDR1 SGHVS and CDR2 FQNEAQ. This CDR3 is CASSLLAVAGVGELFF. The CDR3 DNA is TGTGCCAGCAGCTTACTCGCGGTAGCGGGAGTCGGGGAGCTGTTTTTT.